Listed below are T cell receptor beta chains from one sample, sequenced in a study of shared T cell receptors in the human thymus. Repertoires were generated with immunoSEQ multiplex PCR, while TCRdb's copy carries only in-frame clones and drops some. This sample has hundreds of thousands of clones, with 88% found just once. The same data also went into a second study, on human thymus T cells.

The sequenced material came from thymocytes. These receptors came from a boy in the first two years of life with a congenital heart defect. CDR3s include the opening cysteine and the closing phenylalanine or tryptophan. The D gene is left open where the match is weak. The listing skips clone size in some rows; elsewhere it reads once, few, many or a size class.

CDR3 DNA | CDR3 protein | J gene | D gene | V gene | clone size
TGTGCCACCAGCAGACCTATCCGGGACACCGAGGGGACCCAGTACTTC | CATSRPIRDTEGTQYF | TRBJ2-5 | NA | TRBV15 | once
TGTGCCAGTAGTATACCCAGAAATCCCAAACGGGGGGCAGATACGCAGTATTTT | CASSIPRNPKRGADTQYF | TRBJ2-3 | TRBD2 | TRBV19 | NA
TGTGCCAGCAGCCAGGACCGGGATCACACAGATACGCAGTATTTT | CASSQDRDHTDTQYF | TRBJ2-3 | NA | TRBV14 | NA
TGTGCCAGCAGTGAAACAGGTCCTAGCGGGAGTGGAGAGACCCAGTACTTC | CASSETGPSGSGETQYF | TRBJ2-5 | TRBD2 | TRBV2 | NA
TGTGCCAGCGGCCGGGACAGTAACTATGGCTACACCTTC | CASGRDSNYGYTF | TRBJ1-2 | TRBD1 | TRBV6-5 | once
TGTGCCAGTAGTATAGAGGGTCTAGCGGGAGCCTACAATGAGCAGTTCTTC | CASSIEGLAGAYNEQFF | TRBJ2-1 | TRBD2 | TRBV19 | NA
TGTGCCAGAAGCTTGCCAGGGTCGGGACTAGCGCCCGAAAGGAGCTCCTACGAGCAGTACTTC | CARSLPGSGLAPERSSYEQYF | TRBJ2-7 | TRBD2 | TRBV5-3 | few
TGTGCCAGCAATACAGGATCTACCGACCCGGGGGAGCTGTTTTTT | CASNTGSTDPGELFF | TRBJ2-2 | NA | TRBV9 | NA
TGCGCCAGCAGCTGTGGACTAGCGGGAGGCCACTACAATGAGCAGTTCTTC | CASSCGLAGGHYNEQFF | TRBJ2-1 | TRBD2 | TRBV5-1 | NA
TGCGCCAGCAGCTTGGAGACTAACTATGGCTACGCCTTC | CASSLETNYGYAF | TRBJ1-2 | NA | TRBV5-1 | NA
TGTGCCGTAGGGAGTCCCGGCTCCTATAATTCACCCCTCCACTTT | CAVGSPGSYNSPLHF | TRBJ1-6 | NA | TRBV6-5 | NA
TGTGCCAGCAGCTTACTGTCAGCTAACTATGGCTACACCTTC | CASSLLSANYGYTF | TRBJ1-2 | NA | TRBV7-9 | NA
TGTGCCAGTAGTAGGGGGGTCAGGTCGGAAAATGGTCAGCCCCAGCATTTT | CASSRGVRSENGQPQHF | TRBJ1-5 | NA | TRBV19 | NA
TGTGCCAGTAGGGCACTCAGGCACCCTGGAAACACCATATATTTT | CASRALRHPGNTIYF | TRBJ1-3 | NA | TRBV19 | NA
TGTGCCAGCAGAAGAGGGATCGGAGGAAATGGCTACACCTTC | CASRRGIGGNGYTF | TRBJ1-2 | NA | TRBV9 | NA
TGTGCCAGTGCCGGGCGGGAGGACACCGGGGAGCTGTTTTTT | CASAGREDTGELFF | TRBJ2-2 | TRBD2 | TRBV19 | NA
TGTGCCAGCAGTTTCCGGGATGCTAACTATGGCTACACCTTC | CASSFRDANYGYTF | TRBJ1-2 | NA | TRBV27 | NA
TGTGCCAGTAGTACCGGGACAGGACCCTACGAGCAGTACTTC | CASSTGTGPYEQYF | TRBJ2-7 | TRBD1 | TRBV19 | NA
TGTGCCAGCTTCGATTCCACGGGAGGACCCTACGAGCAGTACTTC | CASFDSTGGPYEQYF | TRBJ2-7 | TRBD2 | TRBV18 | NA
TGTGCCAGCAGCCCTACTGGGACTAGCTACGAGCAGTACTTC | CASSPTGTSYEQYF | TRBJ2-7 | TRBD2 | TRBV28 | NA
TGTGCCAGCAGCTTAGTAGACAGGGTAGGCGAAAAACTGTTTTTT | CASSLVDRVGEKLFF | TRBJ1-4 | TRBD1 | TRBV11-2 | NA
TGTGCCAGCAGCTTGGAATCAGGACAGGCGCGGAAAGGGACCTACAATGAGCAGTTCTTC | CASSLESGQARKGTYNEQFF | TRBJ2-1 | TRBD1 | TRBV5-5 | NA
TGTGCCAGCAGTTTAGCAGGGCATAGCAATCAGCCCCAGCATTTT | CASSLAGHSNQPQHF | TRBJ1-5 | NA | TRBV27 | NA
TGTGCCAGCAGCCAAGATGGGCATGGGCCAGCGGGAGGGTACAATGAGCAGTTCTTC | CASSQDGHGPAGGYNEQFF | TRBJ2-1 | TRBD2 | TRBV4-2 | NA
TGTGCCAGAACCGTACCGGGACAGGGGGCTTACGAGCAGTACTTC | CARTVPGQGAYEQYF | TRBJ2-7 | TRBD1 | TRBV27 | NA
TGCGCCAGCAGCTCGCCAGGATCCACCTCTGGAAACACCATATATTTT | CASSSPGSTSGNTIYF | TRBJ1-3 | NA | TRBV5-1 | NA
TGTGCCAGCAGCCCCCTGGGACACCGCTCCTACGAGCAGTACTTC | CASSPLGHRSYEQYF | TRBJ2-7 | NA | TRBV7-8 | NA
TGTGCCAGCAGCTTAGAACAGCTTAGCTATGGCTACACCTTC | CASSLEQLSYGYTF | TRBJ1-2 | NA | TRBV11-2 | NA
TGTGCCAGCAGCTTGGCCCGGGGGAACACTGAAGCTTTCTTT | CASSLARGNTEAFF | TRBJ1-1 | NA | TRBV5-6 | NA
TGTGCCAGCAGTGAACTGGGACAGGGGGACTACAATGAGCAGTTCTTC | CASSELGQGDYNEQFF | TRBJ2-1 | TRBD1 | TRBV2 | NA
TGTGCCAGCAGCCAAATAGGAGTGAAGACTTTCCCTTACAATGAGCAGTTCTTC | CASSQIGVKTFPYNEQFF | TRBJ2-1 | NA | TRBV4-2 | NA
TGTGCCAGCAAGTCTTTAGCGGGAGTAGAGACCCAGTACTTC | CASKSLAGVETQYF | TRBJ2-5 | TRBD2 | TRBV5-3 | few
TGTGCCACCAGCAGAGATCCCGGTCGACTAGCGGTTAGAAACAATGAGCAGTTCTTC | CATSRDPGRLAVRNNEQFF | TRBJ2-1 | TRBD2 | TRBV15 | NA
TGTGCCAGCAGTTCGGAAGGGGCCCAGTACTTC | CASSSEGAQYF | TRBJ2-5 | NA | TRBV7-2 | NA
TGCGCCAGCAGCCCGCGGGACAGTGTCATGGGTGCAACTAATGAAAAACTGTTTTTT | CASSPRDSVMGATNEKLFF | TRBJ1-4 | TRBD1 | TRBV5-1 | NA
TGTGCCAGCAGTTACCGCCAGCGGGAGGTTTGCCACGAGCAGTACTTC | CASSYRQREVCHEQYF | TRBJ2-7 | TRBD2 | TRBV6-6 | NA
TGTGCCAGCTCACCACCGGGTGCTCCGGGTTCGTTCTTC | CASSPPGAPGSFF | TRBJ2-1 | NA | TRBV18 | NA
TGTGCCAGCAGTGAAGCTTTCTCAGGGGGAGGTAGCAATCAGCCCCAGCATTTT | CASSEAFSGGGSNQPQHF | TRBJ1-5 | TRBD1 | TRBV6-1 | NA
TGTGCCAGCAGTGAGGAAGGGGCGGGAAGCAATCAGCCCCAGCATTTT | CASSEEGAGSNQPQHF | TRBJ1-5 | NA | TRBV2 | NA
TGTGCCACCAGCAAGGACAGGTACGGGGGCGTAAGCAATCAGCCCCAGCATTTT | CATSKDRYGGVSNQPQHF | TRBJ1-5 | TRBD1 | TRBV15 | NA
TGTGCCAGCAGTTTACGCATGGGACAGGGGCAAGAGACCCAGTACTTC | CASSLRMGQGQETQYF | TRBJ2-5 | TRBD1 | TRBV28 | NA
TGTGCTAGTGGTTTCACAGGGGGCGAGACAGATACGCAGTATTTT | CASGFTGGETDTQYF | TRBJ2-3 | TRBD1 | TRBV12-5 | NA
TGCGCCAGCAGCTTGAAAAAATCGGGACTCTACTCCTACGAGCAGTACTTC | CASSLKKSGLYSYEQYF | TRBJ2-7 | NA | TRBV5-1 | few
TGCAGCGTTTCCGGGACAGAGCTTTCCTACGAGCAGTACTTC | CSVSGTELSYEQYF | TRBJ2-7 | TRBD1 | TRBV29-1 | few
TGTGCCAGTAGGTCATCATACAGCGACGGGAACACAGATACGCAGTATTTT | CASRSSYSDGNTDTQYF | TRBJ2-3 | NA | TRBV19 | NA
TGTGCCAGCAGCTCGAAGGGAGTCAATCAGCCCCAGCATTTT | CASSSKGVNQPQHF | TRBJ1-5 | NA | TRBV5-5 | NA
TGCGCCAGCAGTCTCTCAGACAGGGGGCTACGGCAGCCCCAGCATTTT | CASSLSDRGLRQPQHF | TRBJ1-5 | TRBD1 | TRBV23-1 | NA
TGTGCCAGCAGGGTTAGCGGGAGGGCCTCTAATGAGCAGTTCTTC | CASRVSGRASNEQFF | TRBJ2-1 | TRBD2 | TRBV2 | NA
TGTGCCAGTAGTATAGGTGGCAGATATCAGCCCCAGCATTTT | CASSIGGRYQPQHF | TRBJ1-5 | NA | TRBV19 | NA
TGTGCCAGCAGCCTCTGGGGGGGGGTGTGCTATGGCTACACCTTC | CASSLWGGVCYGYTF | TRBJ1-2 | NA | TRBV5-5 | few
TGTGCCAGCAGCCGGGATCAGGGCACAGATACGCAGTATTTT | CASSRDQGTDTQYF | TRBJ2-3 | NA | TRBV7-9 | NA
TGTGCCAGCAGCGGGGGGCCAAGCACAGATACGCAGTATTTT | CASSGGPSTDTQYF | TRBJ2-3 | NA | TRBV28 | NA
TGTGCCATCAGGAGACAGGGGGCCCCGAGCTCCTACGAGCAGTACTTC | CAIRRQGAPSSYEQYF | TRBJ2-7 | TRBD1 | TRBV10-3 | NA